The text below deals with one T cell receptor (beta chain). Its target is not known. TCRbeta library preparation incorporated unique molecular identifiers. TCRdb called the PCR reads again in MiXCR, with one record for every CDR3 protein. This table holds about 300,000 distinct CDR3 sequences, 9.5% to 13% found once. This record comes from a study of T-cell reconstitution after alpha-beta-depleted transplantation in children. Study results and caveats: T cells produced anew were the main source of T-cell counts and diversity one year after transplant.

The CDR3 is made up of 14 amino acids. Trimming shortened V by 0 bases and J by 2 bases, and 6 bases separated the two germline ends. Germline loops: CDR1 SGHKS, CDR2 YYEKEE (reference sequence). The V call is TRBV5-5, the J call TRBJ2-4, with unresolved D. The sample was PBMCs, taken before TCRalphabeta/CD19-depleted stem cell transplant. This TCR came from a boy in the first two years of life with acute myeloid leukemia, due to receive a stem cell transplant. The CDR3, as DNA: TGTGCCAGCAGCTTGGGGTTACCCAAAAACATTCAGTACTTC. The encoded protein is CASSLGLPKNIQYF.